The clone carrying this T cell receptor beta chain was seen repeatedly, ten times or more. Its antigen is currently unknown. The sample originates from a study of T cells after yellow fever vaccination. A process of 5'RACE template switching, which added a universal primer site and UMIs, was used to make TCR cDNA. One entry per CDR3 protein results from TCRdb running MiXCR on the 5' RACE reads. The sample includes a few hundred thousand distinct CDR3 sequences, 6.2% seen only once; the top ten take over 12%. Study outcomes and limitations: Weaker, the secondary response peaked sooner, at day 5 versus 15. Of the clonotypes, a small share occurred in both CD4 and CD8 compartments.

Germline V gives CDR1 SGHTA, CDR2 FQGNSA. The CDR3 spans 14 residues. V lost 3 bases to trimming and J lost 0 bases, with 9 bases between them. The chain is built from TRBV7-2 and TRBJ2-7; the D call may be TRBD1 or TRBD2 (5 bases each). The specimen comprised PBMCs, sampled 5 days after the yellow fever booster vaccination. The clonotype was recovered from a man aged 25 to 45 who received the YFV17D yellow fever vaccine. CDR3 DNA sequence: TGTGCCAGCAGCTTCCACGGGGCCTCCTACGAGCAGTACTTC. This translates into CASSFHGASYEQYF.